These 27 T cell receptor beta chains share one sample of origin, sequenced in a study of technical replicates of blood from a handful of donors. TCRdb's table, derived via immunoSEQ multiplex PCR, lists solely in-frame clones and lacks some. The table lists roughly 100,000 clones, 96% of them singletons. Sequences were obtained from T cells isolated from PBMCs. The receptor source for this set is a human donor in good health.

This clone was recorded only once. The gene calls are TRBV30 and TRBJ2-7, with D perhaps matching TRBD2 (6 bases). The CDR3 runs to 14 residues. The germline V gene has CDR1 GTSNPN and CDR2 SVGIG (reference sequence). With 1 base removed from V and 4 bases from J, the gap between germline ends came to 14 bases. The CDR3 protein is CAWSGRGLLYEQYF. For the CDR3, the DNA is TGTGCCTGGAGTGGGAGGGGTTTGCTATACGAGCAGTACTTC.

This sequence joins TRBV7-9 and TRBJ2-4; no definite D call. This CDR3 is built from 16 residues. Germline CDR1 SEHNR, CDR2 FQNEAQ (reference sequence). Between the trimmed V and J ends, which lost 1 base and 6 bases, there was a span of 16 bases. In nucleotides, the CDR3 is TGTGCCAGCAGCTTAGAACCATATAGTAATCTAAACATTCAGTACTTC. Its translation: CASSLEPYSNLNIQYF. Variable domain in full (rest from reference TRBV7-9 and TRBJ2-4): DTGVSQNPRHKITKRGQNVTFRCDPISEHNRLYWYRQTLGQGPEFLTYFQNEAQLEKSRLLSDRFSAERPKGSFSTLEIQRTEQGDSAMYLCASSLEPYSNLNIQYFGAGTRLSVL.

In nucleotides, the CDR3 is TGTGCCAGTAGTATCGGGATTCAAGAGACCCAGTACTTC. As protein: CASSIGIQETQYF. The chain recombines TRBV19 with TRBJ2-5, with D perhaps TRBD2 (5 bases). Trimming shortened V by 3 bases and J by 2 bases, and 7 bases separated the two germline ends. The CDR3 sequence is 13 residues long. Germline lookup yields CDR1 LNHDA and CDR2 SQIVND (reference sequence).

The chain carries TRBV7-9 and TRBJ1-2, with 9 bases that match TRBD1. CDR3 length: 14 amino acids. Unmatched junction bases numbered 4, after V lost 5 bases and J lost 3 bases. The germline V gene encodes CDR1 SEHNR and CDR2 FQNEAQ (reference sequence). The CDR3 loop is CASSAGQGYYGYTF. The DNA of the CDR3 is TGTGCCAGCAGCGCGGGACAGGGATACTATGGCTACACCTTC. The variable domain in full, completed from reference TRBV7-9 and TRBJ1-2, reads DTGVSQNPRHKITKRGQNVTFRCDPISEHNRLYWYRQTLGQGPEFLTYFQNEAQLEKSRLLSDRFSAERPKGSFSTLEIQRTEQGDSAMYLCASSAGQGYYGYTFGSGTRLTVV.

The chain employs TRBV11-3 and TRBJ1-1, with TRBD1 as a possible D gene (5 bases). V lost 1 base to trimming and J lost 6 bases, with 12 bases between them. This CDR3 has 14 amino acids. Per the germline V gene, CDR1 is SGHNT and CDR2 is YENEEA. The CDR3 region is CASSLGQGAAEAFF. As DNA, the CDR3 is TGTGCCAGCAGCTTAGGGCAGGGCGCCGCTGAAGCTTTCTTT. Full variable domain (missing parts from reference TRBV11-3 and TRBJ1-1): EAGVVQSPRYKIIEKKQPVAFWCNPISGHNTLYWYLQNLGQGPELLIRYENEEAVDDSQLPKDRFSAERLKGVDSTLKIQPAELGDSAVYLCASSLGQGAAEAFFGQGTRLTVV.

The V gene is TRBV6-5, the J gene TRBJ2-5; D may be TRBD1 (6 bases). CDR1 and CDR2 from the germline V gene are MNHEY and SVGAGI. This CDR3 is 15 amino acids long. Trimming left V 0 bases short and J 4 bases short, with 12 bases between. CDR3 in amino acids: CASSYSGTSIETQYF. In DNA form, the CDR3 reads TGTGCCAGCAGTTACTCCGGGACAAGTATAGAGACCCAGTACTTC.

V is TRBV7-8 and J is TRBJ2-1; D perhaps matches TRBD1 (5 bases). This CDR3 contains 14 residues. Germline CDR1 SGHVS, CDR2 FQNEAQ. The V gene lost 5 bases and the J gene lost 9 bases, with 17 bases spanning the gap. The CDR3 protein is CASSLRVGAGEQFF. In DNA, the CDR3 is TGTGCCAGCAGCCTCCGGGTTGGGGCTGGTGAGCAGTTCTTC. Looking up the rest from reference TRBV7-8 and TRBJ2-1 gives the full variable domain: GAGVSQSPRYKVAKRGQDVALRCDPISGHVSLFWYQQALGQGPEFLTYFQNEAQLDKSGLPSDRFFAERPEGSVSTLKIQRTQQEDSAVYLCASSLRVGAGEQFFGPGTRLTVL.

The DNA for the CDR3 is TGTGCCAGCAGTGAAGCTTTGGCGGCCGGCAATCAGCCCCAGCATTTT. Translating it yields CASSEALAAGNQPQHF. The chain is built from TRBV6-1 and TRBJ1-5; no definite D call. The V gene's germline CDR1 is MNHNS and CDR2 SASEGT. Trimming left V 0 bases short and J 2 bases short, with 11 bases between. CDR3 size: 16 residues.

The gene calls are TRBV4-3 and TRBJ1-3; a weak D match, TRBD1 (6 bases). This CDR3 has 14 amino acids. V dropped 0 bases and J dropped 8 bases, with 11 bases sitting between them. CDR1 is LGHNA and CDR2 is YSLEER in the germline V gene. The CDR3 sequence is CASSQDRGVDTIYF. The CDR3 DNA is TGCGCCAGCAGCCAAGACAGGGGAGTGGACACCATATATTTT.

This chain links TRBV5-1 with TRBJ2-1; D gene uncertain. V was pared by 2 bases and J by 4 bases, with 16 bases between. CDR1 is SGHRS and CDR2 is YFSETQ in the germline V gene. This CDR3 region has 16 residues. CDR3 residues: CASSLPGAPQYNEQFF. The DNA for the CDR3 is TGCGCCAGCAGCTTACCCGGTGCGCCTCAATACAATGAGCAGTTCTTC.

The V and J genes are TRBV2 and TRBJ2-7, with D possibly matching TRBD2 (6 bases). Germline V lookup: CDR1 SNHLY, CDR2 FYNNEI. Trimming left V 7 bases short and J 6 bases short, with 16 bases between. The CDR3 has 13 residues. The CDR3 loop reads CASNERGSGEQYF. The DNA for the CDR3 is TGTGCCAGCAACGAACGGGGGTCTGGCGAGCAGTACTTC.

This chain links TRBV11-1 with TRBJ2-6, with TRBD1 identical over 8 bases. CDR1 is SGHAT and CDR2 is FQDESV in the germline V gene (reference sequence). Trimming removed 5 bases from V and 4 bases from J; junction bases left unmatched: 7. The CDR3 extends over 16 amino acids. This CDR3 reads CASSQRTGTGANVLTF. CDR3 nucleotides: TGTGCCAGCAGCCAGAGGACAGGGACCGGGGCCAACGTCCTGACTTTC. Together with reference TRBV11-1 and TRBJ2-6, the CDR3 gives the full variable domain: EAEVAQSPRYKITEKSQAVAFWCDPISGHATLYWYRQILGQGPELLVQFQDESVVDDSQLPKDRFSAERLKGVDSTLKIQPAELGDSAMYLCASSQRTGTGANVLTFGAGSRLTVL.

This chain joins TRBV6-1 and TRBJ2-5; TRBD1 matches 7 bases. The CDR3 sequence is 15 residues long. Germline V gene lookup returns CDR1 MNHNS and CDR2 SASEGT. Trimming removed 10 bases from V and 2 bases from J; junction bases left unmatched: 13. The DNA for the CDR3 is TGTGCCACCTGGGTACCGGGACAGAAACAAGAGACCCAGTACTTC. Translation: CATWVPGQKQETQYF.

This chain joins TRBV19 and TRBJ2-5; 8 positions agree with TRBD1. The CDR3 covers 16 residues. Germline V gives CDR1 LNHDA, CDR2 SQIVND (reference sequence). The V segment lost 5 bases and the J segment 1 base; nucleotides outside the gene matches: 9. For the CDR3, the DNA is TGTGCCAGTAGTTGGCTATTGGGACAGGCCCAAGAGACCCAGTACTTC. This sequence encodes CASSWLLGQAQETQYF.

The V gene is TRBV9, the J gene TRBJ2-1, with D possibly TRBD2 on 5 matching bases. The CDR3 runs 11 residues. V lost 4 bases and J 9 bases, leaving 8 bases between the germline ends. Germline V gene lookup returns CDR1 SGDLS and CDR2 YYNGEE. The CDR3 DNA follows: TGTGCCAGCAGCCGGGGTCCTGAGCAGTTCTTC. Amino acid sequence: CASSRGPEQFF.

This chain links TRBV4-2 with TRBJ2-6; no clear D. This CDR3 has 15 residues. Trimming removed 4 bases from V and 2 bases from J, with 9 bases in between. Germline lookup yields CDR1 LGHNA and CDR2 YNFKEQ. The CDR3 nucleotides are TGTGCCAGCAGCCCTAGTTATGCTGGGGCCAACGTCCTGACTTTC. Translating gives CASSPSYAGANVLTF.

The rearrangement joins TRBV11-3 to TRBJ2-3; 8 bases are shared with TRBD2. The CDR3 covers 14 residues. With V trimmed by 7 bases and J by 2 bases, 5 bases remained unmatched. From germline, CDR1 is SGHNT and CDR2 YENEEA. As DNA, the CDR3 is TGTGCCAGCAAGGCGGGAGGTGCCACAGATACGCAGTATTTT. Protein sequence: CASKAGGATDTQYF.

The chain joins TRBV10-3 to TRBJ1-3; 8 bases fit TRBD1. CDR1 and CDR2 from the germline V gene are ENHRY and SYGVKD. This CDR3 region has 18 residues. The junction had 12 bases not matched to a gene; V was cut back by 5 bases and J by 0 bases. DNA of the CDR3: TGTGCCATCAGTAGGACAGGGTTTCAAAAAAGCTCTGGAAACACCATATATTTT. Translation: CAISRTGFQKSSGNTIYF.

On this clone itself: Other nucleotide sequences in the sample specify the same CDR3. The CDR3 reads CASSPGTGAYEQYF. The CDR3 region has the DNA TGTGCCAGCTCACCTGGGACAGGGGCCTACGAGCAGTACTTC. This rearrangement joins TRBV18 to TRBJ2-7; TRBD1 agrees at 10 bases. The V segment lost 3 bases and the J segment 2 bases; nucleotides outside the gene matches: 1. There are 14 residues in the CDR3. Germline values: CDR1 KGHSH, CDR2 LQKENI.

The chain joins TRBV9 to TRBJ2-1, with 7 bases matching TRBD1. Germline V gene sequence: CDR1 SGDLS, CDR2 YYNGEE. The V gene end was trimmed by 3 bases and the J gene end by 2 bases; junction bases not matched to a gene: 5. The CDR3 is 15 amino acids. CDR3 sequence: CASSEPDRTYNEQFF. The CDR3 nucleotides read TGTGCCAGCAGCGAACCGGACAGGACCTACAATGAGCAGTTCTTC.

The chain recombines TRBV4-3 with TRBJ2-1; 9 nucleotides align to TRBD2. The CDR3 loop spans 18 amino acids. J was trimmed by 5 bases and V by 0 bases; bases with no gene match: 11. Per germline, CDR1 LGHNA and CDR2 YSLEER. The DNA for the CDR3 is TGCGCCAGCAGCCAAGATCTCATAGCGGGAGTTAGTCACAATGAGCAGTTCTTC. Encoded protein: CASSQDLIAGVSHNEQFF.

The rearrangement links TRBV6-5 to TRBJ2-3, with 7 bases lining up with TRBD2. CDR3 length: 16 residues. Trimming took 0 bases from V and 3 from J; bases not matched to a gene: 6. CDR1 and CDR2 (germline): MNHEY, SVGAGI. The CDR3 sequence is CASSYSAGERTDTQYF. The CDR3 nucleotides read TGTGCCAGCAGTTACTCCGCGGGGGAGAGAACAGATACGCAGTATTTT.

The chain's CDR3 is CASSDEREGLDTQYF. DNA of the CDR3: TGTGCCAGCAGTGATGAGCGGGAGGGCCTAGATACGCAGTATTTT. The gene calls are TRBV28 and TRBJ2-3, with TRBD2 identical over 10 bases. The CDR3 runs to 15 residues. In germline, CDR1 is MDHEN, CDR2 SYDVKM. J lost 5 bases, V lost 5 bases, and 7 bases had no gene match.

The chain is built from TRBV28 and TRBJ2-7; a possible D gene is TRBD1 (6 bases). CDR3 length: 13 amino acids. Germline CDR1 is MDHEN and CDR2 is SYDVKM. The V end lost 3 bases, the J end lost 2 bases, and 8 bases lay between the germline ends. CDR3 residues: CASSLDSTYEQYF. The CDR3 DNA follows: TGTGCCAGCAGTTTGGACAGCACCTACGAGCAGTACTTC.

The chain couples TRBV6-6 to TRBJ2-1; possible D gene TRBD1, 5 bases. The CDR3 covers 14 residues. Germline V lookup: CDR1 MNHNY, CDR2 SVGAGI (reference sequence). The V and J ends lost 0 bases and 8 bases respectively, with 11 bases between them. The CDR3: CASSYSGDSDEQFF. Written as DNA, the CDR3 is TGTGCCAGCAGTTACTCTGGTGACAGCGATGAGCAGTTCTTC.

The V and J genes are TRBV5-5 and TRBJ2-7, with 7 nucleotides matching TRBD2. Germline V gene data show CDR1 as SGHKS and CDR2 as YYEKEE (reference sequence). The CDR3 is made up of 15 amino acids. Trimming at V came to 7 bases and at J to 4 bases, leaving 14 bases not matched to a gene. DNA of the CDR3: TGTGCCAGCTCCCCTGAGGCGGGAGAGAGATACGAGCAGTACTTC. Protein: CASSPEAGERYEQYF.

The J gene is TRBJ2-7, the V gene TRBV27; D remains ambiguous. The CDR3 is 13 amino acids. In germline, CDR1 is MNHEY, CDR2 SMNVEV (reference sequence). V dropped 4 bases and J dropped 4 bases, with 11 bases sitting between them. The chain's CDR3 is CASSYLPKYEQYF. In DNA, the CDR3 is TGTGCCAGCAGTTACCTACCGAAATACGAGCAGTACTTC.